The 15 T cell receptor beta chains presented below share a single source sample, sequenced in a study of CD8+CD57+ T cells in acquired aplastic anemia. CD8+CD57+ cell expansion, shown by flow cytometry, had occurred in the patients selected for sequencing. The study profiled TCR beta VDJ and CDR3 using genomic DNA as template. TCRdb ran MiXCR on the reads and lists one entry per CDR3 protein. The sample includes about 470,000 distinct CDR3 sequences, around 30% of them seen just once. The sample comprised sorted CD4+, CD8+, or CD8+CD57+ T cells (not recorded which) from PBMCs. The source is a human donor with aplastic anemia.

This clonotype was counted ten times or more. The CDR3 DNA sequence: TGCAGTGCTAGAGATGCGAGAGAGGCCTACGAGCAGTACTTC. Its translation is CSARDAREAYEQYF. V and J are TRBV20-1 and TRBJ2-7; D is ambiguous. Germline CDR1 reads DFQATT; CDR2 reads SNEGSKA (reference sequence). The CDR3 spans 14 residues. V lost 0 bases and J lost 2, with 11 bases in between.

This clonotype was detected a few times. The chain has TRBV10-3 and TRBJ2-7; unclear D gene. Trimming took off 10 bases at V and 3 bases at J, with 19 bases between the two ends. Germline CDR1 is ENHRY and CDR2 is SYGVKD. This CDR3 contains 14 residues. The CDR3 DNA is TGTGCCAGCAGCCAAGGCAATAGCTTCTACGAGCAGTACTTC. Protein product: CASSQGNSFYEQYF.

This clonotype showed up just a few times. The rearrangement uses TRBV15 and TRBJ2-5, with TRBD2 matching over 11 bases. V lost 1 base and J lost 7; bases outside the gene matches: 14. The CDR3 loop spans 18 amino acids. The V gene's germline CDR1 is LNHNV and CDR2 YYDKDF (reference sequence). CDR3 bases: TGTGCCACCAGCAGAGTGAATTTTTTACTAGCGGGAGACGTGACCCAGTACTTC. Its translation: CATSRVNFLLAGDVTQYF.

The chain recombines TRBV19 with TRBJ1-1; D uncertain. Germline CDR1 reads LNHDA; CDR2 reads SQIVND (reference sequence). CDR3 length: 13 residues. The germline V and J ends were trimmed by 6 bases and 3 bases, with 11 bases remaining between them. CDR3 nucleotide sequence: TGTGCCAGTAGAGAACACCTGGACACTGAAGCTTTCTTT. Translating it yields CASREHLDTEAFF.

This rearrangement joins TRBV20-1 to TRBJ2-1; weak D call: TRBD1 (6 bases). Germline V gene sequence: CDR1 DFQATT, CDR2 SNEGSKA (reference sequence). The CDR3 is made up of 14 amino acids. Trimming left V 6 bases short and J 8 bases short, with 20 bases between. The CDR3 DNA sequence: TGCAGTGCCCCTGGGGGCGAGGGGCTGGATGAGCAGTTCTTC. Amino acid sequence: CSAPGGEGLDEQFF.

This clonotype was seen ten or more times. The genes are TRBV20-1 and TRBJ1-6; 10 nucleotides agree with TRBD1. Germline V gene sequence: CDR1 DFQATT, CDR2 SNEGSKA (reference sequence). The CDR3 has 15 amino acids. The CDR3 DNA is TGCCTAACGGGACAGGGGTCTCTAGTCAATTCACCCCTCCACTTT. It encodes CLTGQGSLVNSPLHF.

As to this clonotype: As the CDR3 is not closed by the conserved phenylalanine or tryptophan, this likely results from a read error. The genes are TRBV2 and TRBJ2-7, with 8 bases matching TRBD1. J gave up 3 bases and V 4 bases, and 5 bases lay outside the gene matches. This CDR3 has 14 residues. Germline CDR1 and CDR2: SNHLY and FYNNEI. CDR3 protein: CASSGTGHFYEQYL. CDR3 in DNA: TGTGCCAGCAGTGGGACAGGGCACTTCTACGAGCAGTACCTC.

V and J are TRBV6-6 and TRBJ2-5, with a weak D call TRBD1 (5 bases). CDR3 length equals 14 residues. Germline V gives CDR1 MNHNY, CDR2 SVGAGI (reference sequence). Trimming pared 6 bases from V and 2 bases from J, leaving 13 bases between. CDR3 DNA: TGTGCCAGCAGGCGTTTGGGGCCACAAGAGACCCAGTACTTC. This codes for CASRRLGPQETQYF.

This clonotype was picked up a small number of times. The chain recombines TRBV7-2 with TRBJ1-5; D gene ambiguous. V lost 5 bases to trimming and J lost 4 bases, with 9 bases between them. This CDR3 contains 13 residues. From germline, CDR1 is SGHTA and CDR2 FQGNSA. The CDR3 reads CASSQVDNQPQHF. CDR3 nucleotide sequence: TGTGCCAGCAGCCAAGTAGATAATCAGCCCCAGCATTTT. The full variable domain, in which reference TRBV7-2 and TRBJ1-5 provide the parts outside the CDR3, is GAGVSQSPSNKVTEKGKDVELRCDPISGHTALYWYRQSLGQGLEFLIYFQGNSAPDKSGLPSDRFSAERTGGSVSTLTIQRTQQEDSAVYLCASSQVDNQPQHFGDGTRLSIL.

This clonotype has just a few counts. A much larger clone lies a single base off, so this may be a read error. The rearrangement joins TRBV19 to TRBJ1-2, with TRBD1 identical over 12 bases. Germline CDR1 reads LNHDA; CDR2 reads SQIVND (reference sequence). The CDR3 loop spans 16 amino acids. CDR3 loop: CASSSRDRGRGYGHTF. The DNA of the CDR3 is TGTGCCAGTAGTTCCCGGGACAGGGGGCGAGGCTATGGCCACACCTTC.

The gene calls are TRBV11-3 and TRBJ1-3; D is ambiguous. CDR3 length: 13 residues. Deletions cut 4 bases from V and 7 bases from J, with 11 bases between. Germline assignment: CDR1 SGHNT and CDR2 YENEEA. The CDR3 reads CASSSDRRNTIYF. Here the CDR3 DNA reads TGTGCCAGCAGCTCCGACCGCAGGAACACCATATATTTT.

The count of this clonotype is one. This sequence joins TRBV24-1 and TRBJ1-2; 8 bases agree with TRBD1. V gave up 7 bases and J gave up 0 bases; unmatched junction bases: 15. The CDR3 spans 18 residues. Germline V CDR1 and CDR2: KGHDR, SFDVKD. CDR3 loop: CATSVDWDRFSANYGYTF. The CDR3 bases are TGTGCCACCAGCGTTGATTGGGACAGGTTTTCAGCTAACTATGGCTACACCTTC.

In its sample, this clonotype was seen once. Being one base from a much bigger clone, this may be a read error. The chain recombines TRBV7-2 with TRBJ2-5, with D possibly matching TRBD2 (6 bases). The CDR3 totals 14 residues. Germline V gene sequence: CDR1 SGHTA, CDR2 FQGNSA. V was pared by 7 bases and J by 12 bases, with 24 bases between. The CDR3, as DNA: TGTGCCAGCACCCTAGGGTCGGGACTCGCCTCTGAGTACTTC. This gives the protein CASTLGSGLASEYF.

The CDR3 bases are TGCAGCGTTGAAGTGGACCCTATGGGGACCCAGTACTTC. This sequence encodes CSVEVDPMGTQYF. The chain recombines TRBV29-1 with TRBJ2-5; D is unresolved. Trimming took off 1 base at V and 7 bases at J, with 13 bases between the two ends. The CDR3 totals 13 residues. CDR1 is SQVTM and CDR2 is ANQGSEA in the germline V gene. Supplemented by reference TRBV29-1 and TRBJ2-5, the full variable domain reads SAVISQKPSRDICQRGTSLTIQCQVDSQVTMMFWYRQQPGQSLTLIATANQGSEATYESGFVIDKFPISRPNLTFSTLTVSNMSPEDSSIYLCSVEVDPMGTQYFGPGTRLLVL.

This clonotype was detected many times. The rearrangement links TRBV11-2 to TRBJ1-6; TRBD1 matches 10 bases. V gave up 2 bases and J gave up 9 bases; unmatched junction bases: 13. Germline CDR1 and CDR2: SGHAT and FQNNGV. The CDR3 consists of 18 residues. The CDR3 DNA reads TGTGCCAGCAGCTTATCCGTTCGGGGGACAGGGGATAGTTCACCCCTCCACTTT. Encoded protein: CASSLSVRGTGDSSPLHF.